The following is a T cell receptor (beta chain) sequence with its context. The data belong to a study of control samples from healthy donors and cancer patients. Assay used: immunoSEQ multiplex PCR; TCRdb lists only in-frame clones, some missing. The sample shows more than 95,000 clones, 92% of them seen only once. The CDR3 extends over 13 amino acids. Between the trimmed V and J ends, which lost 1 base and 3 bases, there was a span of 6 bases. The germline V gene encodes CDR1 SEHNR and CDR2 FQNEAQ (reference sequence). The chain employs TRBV7-9 and TRBJ1-1; no definite D call. Sequencing used PBMCs. The source of this sequence is a man older than 75 with head and neck cancer. CDR3 nucleotides: TGTGCCAGCAGCTTAGAAAGCGACACTGAAGCTTTCTTT. Protein sequence: CASSLESDTEAFF. Combining the CDR3 with reference TRBV7-9 and TRBJ1-1 gives the whole variable domain DTGVSQNPRHKITKRGQNVTFRCDPISEHNRLYWYRQTLGQGPEFLTYFQNEAQLEKSRLLSDRFSAERPKGSFSTLEIQRTEQGDSAMYLCASSLESDTEAFFGQGTRLTVV.